The 20 T cell receptor beta chains below come from one sample, sequenced in a study of cytomegalovirus exposure and HLA in healthy donors (dated by TCRdb to about 2017). The library relied on the immunoSEQ multiplex PCR assay. For the multiplex PCR, a mixture combining 60 forward primers for TCR Vbeta segments and 13 reverse primers for TCR Jbeta segments was used. In its TCRdb copy, this immuneACCESS table keeps in-frame sequences only and misses some clones. Where compared with another copy, unresolved V genes explain less than half of these, and the others have no known cause. The sample yields some 190,000 clones; 75% to 85% were counted once. The top ten clonotypes cover roughly 1.4% of the sample. Sequencing was performed on PBMCs. These receptors came from a man aged 18 to 30 in good health and CMV-seronegative.

This chain joins TRBV11-3 and TRBJ2-1; D gene uncertain. The CDR3 is made up of 12 amino acids. The germline CDR1 and CDR2 sequences are SGHNT and YENEEA. Deletions cut 6 bases from V and 9 bases from J, with 12 bases between. The CDR3: CASSNPTGEQFF. The CDR3 bases are TGTGCCAGCAGTAACCCAACTGGTGAGCAGTTCTTC.

This clone was observed a single time. The chain employs TRBV27 and TRBJ2-5; TRBD1 matches 9 bases. The trim removed 5 bases at V and 5 bases at J, leaving 6 bases unmatched. The CDR3 has 14 residues. Germline CDR1 and CDR2: MNHEY and SMNVEV (reference sequence). For the CDR3, the DNA is TGTGCCAGCAGTCCCTGGACAGGGGACGAGACCCAGTACTTC. Protein: CASSPWTGDETQYF.

The chain couples TRBV19 to TRBJ2-1, with a weak D call TRBD2 (5 bases). This CDR3 region has 14 residues. V dropped 6 bases and J dropped 3 bases, with 12 bases sitting between them. From germline, CDR1 is LNHDA and CDR2 SQIVND (reference sequence). The CDR3 nucleotides are TGTGCCAGTAGAGTCTACGAGGGCTACAATGAGCAGTTCTTC. It yields the protein CASRVYEGYNEQFF.

The chain recombines TRBV6-1 with TRBJ1-1; 9 positions agree with TRBD1. The junction had 14 bases not matched to a gene; V was cut back by 3 bases and J by 0 bases. The CDR3 covers 19 residues. Germline CDR1 and CDR2: MNHNS and SASEGT. For the CDR3, the DNA is TGTGCCAGCAGTGAGGCCGGGACAGGGCTCCTAGTTATGAACACTGAAGCTTTCTTT. Its protein product is CASSEAGTGLLVMNTEAFF.

The V and J genes are TRBV10-1 and TRBJ2-1, with TRBD2 as a possible D gene (7 bases). This CDR3 is 18 amino acids long. Trimming shortened V by 4 bases and J by 0 bases, and 19 bases separated the two germline ends. CDR1 is WNHNN, CDR2 SYGVQD, per germline (reference sequence). CDR3 residues: CASSGQPRGGSSYNEQFF. As DNA, the CDR3 is TGCGCCAGCAGTGGACAGCCGAGGGGGGGGAGCTCCTACAATGAGCAGTTCTTC.

The rearrangement uses TRBV27 and TRBJ2-1; TRBD1 agrees at 7 bases. CDR3 size: 16 residues. CDR1 is MNHEY and CDR2 is SMNVEV in the germline V gene (reference sequence). After removal of 6 bases from V and 0 bases from J, the junction contained 8 bases not matched to a gene. The DNA of the CDR3 is TGTGCCAGCAGCATATTCGGACAGGCCTCCTACAATGAGCAGTTCTTC. This translates into CASSIFGQASYNEQFF.

The chain has TRBV30 and TRBJ2-1, with a weak D call TRBD2 (6 bases). The CDR3 is 14 amino acids. Germline V gene sequence: CDR1 GTSNPN, CDR2 SVGIG (reference sequence). V was pared by 5 bases and J by 4 bases, with 15 bases between. The CDR3 region is CAWCSGGVYNEQFF. CDR3 DNA: TGTGCCTGGTGTAGTGGCGGGGTATACAATGAGCAGTTCTTC.

This clone was counted only a few times. The chain recombines TRBV29-1 with TRBJ2-7, with a tentative D call TRBD2 (6 bases). This CDR3 comprises 11 residues. CDR1 and CDR2 from the germline V gene are SQVTM and ANQGSEA. The V end lost 4 bases, the J end lost 6 bases, and 10 bases lay between the germline ends. The CDR3 nucleotides are TGCAGCGTTGCGGAGGGCCGCGAGCAGTACTTC. Its translation is CSVAEGREQYF.

The V gene is TRBV19, the J gene TRBJ2-7; 11 nucleotides agree with TRBD1. Germline CDR1 LNHDA, CDR2 SQIVND (reference sequence). There are 16 residues in the CDR3. After removal of 4 bases from V and 0 bases from J, the junction contained 5 bases not matched to a gene. The CDR3 spells CASSTRDRGSSYEQYF. The DNA of the CDR3 is TGTGCCAGTAGTACCCGGGACAGGGGGAGCTCCTACGAGCAGTACTTC.

The rearrangement links TRBV5-1 to TRBJ2-7; 10 bases are a match to TRBD1. V lost 0 bases, J lost 2 bases, and 8 bases stayed unmatched. The germline V gene encodes CDR1 SGHRS and CDR2 YFSETQ. The CDR3 loop spans 17 amino acids. CDR3: CASSLEIPGQGTYEQYF. In DNA form, the CDR3 reads TGCGCCAGCAGCTTGGAGATACCGGGACAGGGGACCTACGAGCAGTACTTC.

This clone appeared a single time. The gene calls are TRBV6-6 and TRBJ2-7; 8 positions agree with TRBD2. V lost 7 bases to trimming and J lost 3 bases; unmatched junction nucleotides: 2. The CDR3 runs 12 residues. Germline loops: CDR1 MNHNY, CDR2 SVGAGI (reference sequence). Here the CDR3 reads CASTGGNYEQYF. CDR3 DNA sequence: TGTGCCAGCACGGGGGGGAACTACGAGCAGTACTTC.

The rearrangement uses TRBV15 and TRBJ1-5; D is ambiguous. Per the germline V gene, CDR1 is LNHNV and CDR2 is YYDKDF (reference sequence). The CDR3 length is 12 residues. V was trimmed by 1 base and J by 8 bases, leaving 6 bases between them. The CDR3 DNA is TGTGCCACCAGCAGAGGTAGTGAGCCCCAGCATTTT. Residues: CATSRGSEPQHF.

This clone was detected only a few times. The V call is TRBV7-9, the J call TRBJ2-7, with D tentatively TRBD2 (5 bases). The V end was cut by 4 bases, the J end by 1 base, with 11 bases between. The CDR3 sequence is 14 residues long. The germline CDR1 and CDR2 sequences are SEHNR and FQNEAQ (reference sequence). Written as DNA, the CDR3 is TGTGCCAGCAGCTCCGAAGGCGGGTCCTACGAGCAGTACTTC. Translated, it gives CASSSEGGSYEQYF. Variable domain in full (rest from reference TRBV7-9 and TRBJ2-7): DTGVSQNPRHKITKRGQNVTFRCDPISEHNRLYWYRQTLGQGPEFLTYFQNEAQLEKSRLLSDRFSAERPKGSFSTLEIQRTEQGDSAMYLCASSSEGGSYEQYFGPGTRLTVT.

The rearrangement uses TRBV7-9 and TRBJ2-3; TRBD2 aligns across 16 bases. This CDR3 is built from 17 residues. J was trimmed by 5 bases and V by 11 bases; bases with no gene match: 13. The V gene's germline CDR1 is SEHNR and CDR2 FQNEAQ (reference sequence). The CDR3 here is CALPRGTSGGAIDTQYF. The CDR3 DNA follows: TGTGCCTTGCCAAGAGGGACTAGCGGGGGGGCTATAGATACGCAGTATTTT. The full variable domain, in which reference TRBV7-9 and TRBJ2-3 provide the parts outside the CDR3, is DTGVSQNPRHKITKRGQNVTFRCDPISEHNRLYWYRQTLGQGPEFLTYFQNEAQLEKSRLLSDRFSAERPKGSFSTLEIQRTEQGDSAMYLCALPRGTSGGAIDTQYFGPGTRLTVL.

The chain uses TRBV13 and TRBJ1-1; D might be TRBD1 (5 bases). The CDR3 has 12 residues. The germline V gene encodes CDR1 PRHDT and CDR2 FYEKMQ (reference sequence). Deletions cut 7 bases from V and 3 bases from J, with 9 bases between. The CDR3 DNA follows: TGTGCCAGCACCCCGGGGGACACTGAAGCTTTCTTT. Translating it yields CASTPGDTEAFF.

In the case of this clone: Different DNA sequences within this sample yield the same CDR3. The chain employs TRBV6-5 and TRBJ2-5; a weak D match, TRBD2 (6 bases). The germline V and J ends were trimmed by 8 bases and 4 bases, with 11 bases remaining between them. The germline V gene has CDR1 MNHEY and CDR2 SVGAGI. CDR3 length: 12 residues. In nucleotides, the CDR3 is TGTGCCAGCGGTCGAGCGGGAGAGACCCAGTACTTC. This codes for CASGRAGETQYF.

This clone was observed a single time. The chain couples TRBV20-1 to TRBJ2-1; D call uncertain. The CDR3 loop spans 11 amino acids. Germline V gives CDR1 DFQATT, CDR2 SNEGSKA (reference sequence). Trimming stripped 3 bases from V and 9 bases from J, with 9 bases between. CDR3 protein: CSASRVGEQFF. The CDR3 bases are TGCAGTGCTAGTCGGGTCGGTGAGCAGTTCTTC.

The rearrangement uses TRBV6-1 and TRBJ2-1; 8 positions agree with TRBD1. The CDR3 extends over 15 amino acids. The germline gives CDR1 MNHNS, CDR2 SASEGT. Trimming removed 7 bases from V and 2 bases from J; junction bases left unmatched: 7. The CDR3 reads CASTPLGQAYNEQFF. In DNA, the CDR3 is TGTGCCAGCACCCCCCTGGGACAGGCCTACAATGAGCAGTTCTTC.

The V gene is TRBV29-1, the J gene TRBJ2-7; tentatively, D is TRBD2 (6 bases). V lost 2 bases to trimming and J lost 2 bases, with 13 bases between them. Germline loops: CDR1 SQVTM, CDR2 ANQGSEA. CDR3 length equals 14 residues. CDR3 in DNA: TGCAGCGTTGAAACGGGGGACCGGACCTACGAGCAGTACTTC. Translating it yields CSVETGDRTYEQYF.

This clone came up once. This chain connects TRBV7-2 to TRBJ2-1, with 8 bases matching TRBD1. The junction had 12 bases not matched to a gene; V was cut back by 5 bases and J by 6 bases. The CDR3 sequence is 16 residues long. Germline V gene data show CDR1 as SGHTA and CDR2 as FQGNSA. The CDR3 DNA reads as TGTGCCAGCAGCAGGACGAAGGACAGGGCAGTCAATGAGCAGTTCTTC. Translating it yields CASSRTKDRAVNEQFF.